Presented here are 3 T cell receptor beta chains from one specimen sequenced in a study of somatic mutations in cytotoxic T cells in rheumatoid arthritis. Profiling relied on immunoSEQ multiplex PCR, and the TCRdb table lists in-frame clones only, not all of them. The sample has about 18,000 clones; around 67% are singletons. Sequenced input: CD8+ T cells sorted from blood. The receptor set was obtained from an adult with rheumatoid arthritis.

There are a few counts of this clone. The CDR3 sequence is CASSLAGVEAFF. CDR3 in DNA: TGTGCCAGCAGCTTAGCGGGAGTTGAAGCTTTCTTT. This chain links TRBV11-2 with TRBJ1-1; unclear D gene. The CDR3 has 12 amino acids. Deletions cut 1 base from V and 7 bases from J, with 7 bases between. The germline gives CDR1 SGHAT, CDR2 FQNNGV.

The CDR3 loop is CASSHNRGVDQPQHF. CDR3 coding DNA: TGCGCCAGCAGCCACAACAGGGGTGTCGATCAGCCCCAGCATTTT. The chain joins TRBV4-1 to TRBJ1-5; 7 bases map to TRBD1. Germline V gene sequence: CDR1 MGHRA, CDR2 YSYEKL. CDR3 length equals 15 residues. Trimming removed 3 bases from V and 5 bases from J; junction bases left unmatched: 7.

The rearrangement uses TRBV5-6 and TRBJ2-3, with 7 bases matching TRBD2. V shed 4 bases and J 3 bases; nucleotides not matched to a gene: 8. In germline, CDR1 is SGHDT, CDR2 YYEEEE. The CDR3 covers 15 residues. DNA of the CDR3: TGTGCCAGCAGCATCGCAAGCGGGGCAACAGATACGCAGTATTTT. This sequence encodes CASSIASGATDTQYF.